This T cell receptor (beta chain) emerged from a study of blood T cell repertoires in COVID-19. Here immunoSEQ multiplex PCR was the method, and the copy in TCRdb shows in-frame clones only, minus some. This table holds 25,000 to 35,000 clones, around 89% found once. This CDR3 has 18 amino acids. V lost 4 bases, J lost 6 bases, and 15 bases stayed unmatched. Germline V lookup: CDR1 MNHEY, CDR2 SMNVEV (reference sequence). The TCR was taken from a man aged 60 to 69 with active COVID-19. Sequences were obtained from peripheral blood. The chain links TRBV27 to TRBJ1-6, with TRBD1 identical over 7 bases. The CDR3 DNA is TGTGCCAGCAGTTCCGGCCGGACAGGAAGATTCCTTAATTCACCCCTCCACTTT. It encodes CASSSGRTGRFLNSPLHF.